This TCR beta chain was sequenced during a study of Ad26.COV2.S vaccination and SARS-CoV-2 variants. Overall study context: The donor belonged to the COV1001 Ad26.COV2.S trial arm.

The ends were cut back, 1 base at V and 14 bases at J, with 16 bases in the middle. The CDR3 consists of 14 residues. Per the germline V gene, CDR1 is SGHKS and CDR2 is YYEKEE (reference sequence). Regarding treatment: around 19 received Ad26.COV2.S at low or high dose, single or two shots; 5 received placebo; per-sample allocation not given. At day 63 after the first vaccine or placebo injection, samples were drawn. Clones were sequenced by immunoSEQ multiplex PCR, and TCRdb holds only the in-frame ones, with some missing. Among hundreds of thousands of clones, 86% were seen once, and the ten largest hold about 10%.

Sequencing used peripheral blood, obtained in a trial of Ad26.COV2.S vaccine versus placebo. This TCR came from a person between 18 and 65 years old who received the Ad26.COV2.S COVID-19 vaccine or a placebo. The chain has TRBV5-5 and TRBJ1-6; D gene uncertain. Written as DNA, the CDR3 is TGTGCCAGCAGCTTGCGGCAGGATCTGATCACCCTCCACTTT. It codes for CASSLRQDLITLHF.